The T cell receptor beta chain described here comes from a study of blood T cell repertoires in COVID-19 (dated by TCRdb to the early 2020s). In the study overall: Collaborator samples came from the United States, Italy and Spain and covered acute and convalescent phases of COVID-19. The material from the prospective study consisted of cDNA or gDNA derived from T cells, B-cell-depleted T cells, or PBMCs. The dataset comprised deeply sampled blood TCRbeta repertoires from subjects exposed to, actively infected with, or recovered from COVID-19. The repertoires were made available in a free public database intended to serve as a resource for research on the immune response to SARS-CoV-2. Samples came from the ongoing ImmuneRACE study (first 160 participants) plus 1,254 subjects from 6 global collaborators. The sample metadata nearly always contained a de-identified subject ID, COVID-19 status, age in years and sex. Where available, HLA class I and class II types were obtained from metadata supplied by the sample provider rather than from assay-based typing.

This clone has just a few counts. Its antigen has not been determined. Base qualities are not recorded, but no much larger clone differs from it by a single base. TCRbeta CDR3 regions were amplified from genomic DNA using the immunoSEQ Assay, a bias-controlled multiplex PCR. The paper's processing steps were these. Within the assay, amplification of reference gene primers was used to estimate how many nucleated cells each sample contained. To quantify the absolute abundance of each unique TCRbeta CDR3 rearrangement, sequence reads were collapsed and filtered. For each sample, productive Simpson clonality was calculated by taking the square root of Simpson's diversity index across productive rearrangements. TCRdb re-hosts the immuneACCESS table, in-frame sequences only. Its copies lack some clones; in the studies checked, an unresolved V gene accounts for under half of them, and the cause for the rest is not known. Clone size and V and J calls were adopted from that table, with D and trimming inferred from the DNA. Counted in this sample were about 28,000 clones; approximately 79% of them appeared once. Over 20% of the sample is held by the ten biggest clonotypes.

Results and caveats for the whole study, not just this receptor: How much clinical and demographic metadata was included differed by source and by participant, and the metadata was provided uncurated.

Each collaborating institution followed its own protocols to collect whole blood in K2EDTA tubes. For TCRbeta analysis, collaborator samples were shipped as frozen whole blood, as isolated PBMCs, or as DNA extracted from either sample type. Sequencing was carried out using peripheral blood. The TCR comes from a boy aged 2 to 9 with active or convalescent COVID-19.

In nucleotides, the sequence is TGTGCCAGCAGTTACTCGAGAGGGACTCCCTACGAGCAGTACTTC. Its amino acids are CASSYSRGTPYEQYF. The V and J genes are TRBV6-5 and TRBJ2-7; possibly the D gene is TRBD2, per 6 matching bases. Its CDR3 holds 15 amino acids, cysteine through phenylalanine. Of the read, only the CDR3 DNA is kept; its 45 bases are in frame from base 1. V is shortened by 0 bases, J by 2 bases, and the region joining them spans 11 bases. The germline V gene provides CDR1 MNHEY and CDR2 SVGAGI.